This TCR beta chain was sequenced in a study of blood T cells in healthy people across ages. Next came a second PCR, run for about 7 to 12 cycles, which used a sample-barcoded 5' primer along with a J-beta primer mix. Each of the cDNA molecules was tagged by a template-switch adaptor with 12 random nucleotides. Sequencing of every sample gave 2.5 million or more CDR3-containing paired-end reads. TCRdb recomputed calls from the 5' RACE reads with MiXCR, one row per CDR3 protein. In the table there are hundreds of thousands of distinct CDR3 sequences, 32% of which are singletons. The V and J ends lost 4 bases and 4 bases respectively, with 13 bases between them. The CDR3 has 14 residues. The germline V gene encodes CDR1 SNHLY and CDR2 FYNNEI. It was around 9 milliliters of peripheral blood that were drawn from each donor.

The chain joins TRBV2 to TRBJ1-1; unclear D gene. Specimen: blood. This clonotype was obtained from a woman aged 80 or over in good health. CDR3 amino acids: CASSVKGKGTEAFF. In DNA form, the CDR3 reads TGTGCCAGCAGTGTGAAGGGTAAGGGCACTGAAGCTTTCTTT.